A single sample gave rise to the 19 T cell receptor beta chains below, sequenced in a study of T cells in localized non-small cell lung cancer (dated by TCRdb to the early 2020s). Library creation used the immunoSEQ multiplex PCR assay. Sourced from immuneACCESS, this table was stored by TCRdb with only in-frame sequences that have V and J called. A share of the clones is absent; for the studies checked, an unresolved V gene accounts for under half, and the remainder has no known explanation. This sample lists over a thousand clones; 20% were detected once. The ten top clones hold about 10% of the sample. Material: normal lung tissue next to the tumor, obtained before any cancer treatment. These TCRs come from a male donor older than 55 with stage III lung adenocarcinoma.

This clone was recorded a few times. This chain connects TRBV6-7 to TRBJ1-5; 7 nucleotides align to TRBD1. TRBV6-7 is an ORF, with its function uncertain. The CDR3 runs 15 residues. V dropped 5 bases and J dropped 2; count of bases not matched to a gene: 6. CDR3 coding DNA: TGTGCCAGCAGTGAACCCGGACAGGGCAATCAGCCCCAGCATTTT. Translation gives CASSEPGQGNQPQHF.

The sample holds a few counts of this clone. This chain connects TRBV19 to TRBJ1-3, with a possible D match to TRBD1 (5 bases). The V gene's germline CDR1 is LNHDA and CDR2 SQIVND (reference sequence). This CDR3 has 15 amino acids. V gave up 5 bases and J gave up 7 bases, with 18 bases separating them. The CDR3: CASSVGLGAGNTIYF. CDR3 bases: TGTGCCAGTAGTGTTGGACTCGGGGCAGGGAACACCATATATTTT.

The rearrangement joins TRBV11-3 to TRBJ2-1; D might be TRBD1 or TRBD2, each matching 7 bases. The ends were cut back, 5 bases at V and 6 bases at J, with 17 bases in the middle. The CDR3 has 15 amino acids. The germline gives CDR1 SGHNT, CDR2 YENEEA. The CDR3 DNA reads as TGTGCCAGCAGCCAGCAGGGGGGGGCCTTCAATGAGCAGTTCTTC. This codes for CASSQQGGAFNEQFF.

This clone was picked up a small number of times. The chain combines TRBV6-1 with TRBJ2-7; no reliable D call. The CDR3 runs to 18 residues. CDR1 and CDR2 from the germline V gene are MNHNS and SASEGT. The germline V and J ends were trimmed by 1 base and 4 bases, with 23 bases remaining between them. DNA of the CDR3: TGTGCCAGCAGTGAAGGTTCCTCCGCAGCCCCTGGCCTTTACGAGCAGTACTTC. It is translated as CASSEGSSAAPGLYEQYF.

V gene TRBV19 combines with J gene TRBJ2-7; perhaps TRBD2 as D (6 bases). The CDR3 sequence is 15 residues long. Germline-derived CDR1 and CDR2 are LNHDA and SQIVND (reference sequence). V lost 5 bases and J lost 2, with 16 bases in between. The DNA of the CDR3 is TGTGCCAGTAGTCGAACTCGGGGGATCCCCTACGAGCAGTACTTC. Its translation: CASSRTRGIPYEQYF.

The table lists this clone with a few counts. The chain's CDR3 is CASSVGAQGNTEAFF. DNA of the CDR3: TGTGCCAGCAGTGTTGGTGCCCAGGGGAACACTGAAGCTTTCTTT. The chain is built from TRBV6-8 and TRBJ1-1; D perhaps matches TRBD1 (5 bases). The CDR3 is made up of 15 amino acids. V was cut by 5 bases and J by 1 base, with 14 bases left in between. Germline CDR1 and CDR2: MNHGY and SAAAGT.

This clone occurred a few times. The chain employs TRBV6-8 and TRBJ2-7, with a tentative D call TRBD1 (8 bases). Deletions cut 6 bases from V and 2 bases from J, with 20 bases between. CDR1 MNHGY and CDR2 SAAAGT come from the germline V gene. The CDR3 has 16 residues. The CDR3 loop reads CASSAAGQVPTYEQYF. CDR3 bases: TGTGCCAGCAGCGCAGCGGGACAGGTACCAACCTACGAGCAGTACTTC.

This clone was recorded a few times. The chain is built from TRBV29-1 and TRBJ1-1; the match to TRBD1 covers 8 bases. With 4 bases clipped from V and 5 bases from J, the junction kept 3 bases outside the gene matches. The germline V gene has CDR1 SQVTM and CDR2 ANQGSEA. The CDR3 consists of 12 residues. The CDR3 DNA follows: TGCAGCGTTGTGACAGGGGCTACTGAAGCTTTCTTT. This translates into CSVVTGATEAFF.

This clone has only a few counts. The J gene is TRBJ1-4, the V gene TRBV11-3; the D is unclear. The V gene lost 4 bases and the J gene lost 8 bases, with 14 bases spanning the gap. Looked up from germline, CDR1 is SGHNT and CDR2 is YENEEA. The CDR3 contains 14 residues. CDR3 sequence reads: CASSSAVSSEKLFF. CDR3 DNA sequence: TGTGCCAGCAGCTCCGCCGTGTCATCGGAAAAACTGTTTTTT.

By sample fraction, this clone is medium-sized (0.01 to 0.1%). The rearrangement links TRBV9 to TRBJ2-3, with TRBD2 identical over 12 bases. CDR3 size: 15 residues. The J segment lost 7 bases and the V segment lost 4 bases, leaving 7 bases of the junction unmatched. The germline CDR1 and CDR2 sequences are SGDLS and YYNGEE. The CDR3 spells CASSRLAGGPNTQYF. The CDR3 DNA sequence: TGTGCCAGCAGCCGTCTAGCGGGGGGGCCAAATACGCAGTATTTT. Together with reference TRBV9 and TRBJ2-3, the CDR3 gives the full variable domain: DSGVTQTPKHLITATGQRVTLRCSPRSGDLSVYWYQQSLDQGLQFLIQYYNGEERAKGNILERFSAQQFPDLHSELNLSSLELGDSALYFCASSRLAGGPNTQYFGPGTRLTVL.

By sample share, this clone is medium-sized. The J gene is TRBJ2-3, the V gene TRBV6-1; TRBD2 matches 10 bases. The CDR3 loop spans 19 amino acids. With 2 bases clipped from V and 1 base from J, the junction kept 12 bases outside the gene matches. Germline CDR1 reads MNHNS; CDR2 reads SASEGT. The CDR3 DNA is TGTGCCAGCAGTGAATGGGATAGCGGGGGGCTATCCGGCACAGATACGCAGTATTTT. This sequence encodes CASSEWDSGGLSGTDTQYF.

A single count supports this clone. The chain joins TRBV19 to TRBJ2-2; no firm D call. CDR1 is LNHDA, CDR2 SQIVND, per germline (reference sequence). V shed 0 bases and J shed 1 base, with 9 bases lying between them. The CDR3 consists of 16 residues. The CDR3 DNA follows: TGTGCCAGTAGTATAGAGGACCAAGGGAACACCGGGGAGCTGTTTTTT. The encoded protein is CASSIEDQGNTGELFF.

This clone has more than one count but fewer than ten. One junction end disagrees with the germline gene, perhaps due to a read error. The rearrangement uses TRBV6-8 and TRBJ1-1; no clear D gene. The germline CDR1 and CDR2 sequences are MNHGY and SAAAGT. The CDR3 extends over 12 amino acids. CDR3 in amino acids: CAISGWRTEAFF. The CDR3 nucleotides read TGTGCCATCAGTGGGTGGCGGACTGAAGCTTTCTTT.

The table lists this clone with a few counts. The chain is built from TRBV6-8 and TRBJ2-7, with 11 bases identical to TRBD1. The CDR3 length is 16 residues. The ends lost 6 bases at V and 4 bases at J; junction bases unmatched: 11. In germline, CDR1 is MNHGY, CDR2 SAAAGT. CDR3: CASRNRRTGGGYEQYF. The CDR3 DNA is TGTGCCAGCAGAAACCGCCGGACAGGGGGCGGGTACGAGCAGTACTTC.

V and J are TRBV30 and TRBJ1-1, with D uncertain. Trimming cost V 8 bases and J 1 base, with 8 bases left between them. Per germline, CDR1 GTSNPN and CDR2 SVGIG (reference sequence). The CDR3 sequence is 11 residues long. DNA for the CDR3: TGTGCCGCGGAGCGGAACACTGAAGCTTTCTTT. Protein product: CAAERNTEAFF.

This clone appeared a single time. The gene calls are TRBV18 and TRBJ2-1; TRBD2 matches at 11 bases. CDR3 length: 15 residues. V dropped 1 base and J dropped 9; count of bases not matched to a gene: 5. Germline assignment: CDR1 KGHSH and CDR2 LQKENI. The CDR3 region is CASSPLAGGEGEQFF. The CDR3 nucleotides read TGTGCCAGCTCACCACTAGCGGGGGGGGAAGGTGAGCAGTTCTTC.

The chain carries TRBV6-8 and TRBJ1-4, with a tentative D call TRBD1 (6 bases). CDR1 and CDR2 from the germline V gene are MNHGY and SAAAGT. CDR3 length equals 14 residues. Trimming took off 5 bases at V and 15 bases at J, with 22 bases between the two ends. The CDR3 protein is CASSLGGGVLMMFF. In DNA, the CDR3 is TGTGCCAGCAGTCTCGGAGGGGGGGTTTTGATGATGTTTTTT.

This chain joins TRBV6-8 and TRBJ2-1; tentative D call: TRBD1 (7 bases). Germline lookup yields CDR1 MNHGY and CDR2 SAAAGT. V was trimmed by 4 bases and J by 1 base, leaving 14 bases between them. The CDR3 length is 16 residues. The CDR3 reads CASSSLPGGSYNEQFF. The CDR3 DNA sequence: TGTGCCAGCAGTTCTCTACCAGGGGGGTCCTACAATGAGCAGTTCTTC.

This sequence joins TRBV30 and TRBJ2-2; no clear D. This CDR3 comprises 13 residues. The V end was cut by 0 bases, the J end by 7 bases, with 9 bases between. Germline-derived CDR1 and CDR2 are GTSNPN and SVGIG (reference sequence). For the CDR3, the DNA is TGTGCCTGGAGTGTAATAGAGGACGGGGAGCTGTTTTTT. Translated: CAWSVIEDGELFF.